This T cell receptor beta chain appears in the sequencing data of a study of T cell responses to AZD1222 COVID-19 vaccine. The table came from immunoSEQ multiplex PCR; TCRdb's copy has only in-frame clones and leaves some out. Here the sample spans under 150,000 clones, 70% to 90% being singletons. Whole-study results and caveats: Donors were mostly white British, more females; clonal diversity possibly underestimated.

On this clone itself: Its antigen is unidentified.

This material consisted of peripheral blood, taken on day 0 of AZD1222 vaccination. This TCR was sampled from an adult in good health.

The CDR3 DNA sequence: TGTGCCAGTAATAGGGATAGCAATCAGCCCCAGCATTTT. Encoded protein: CASNRDSNQPQHF. V is TRBV19 and J is TRBJ1-5; D is ambiguous. Germline V gives CDR1 LNHDA, CDR2 SQIVND (reference sequence). Trimming left V 7 bases short and J 0 bases short, with 7 bases between. The CDR3 is 13 amino acids. Together with reference TRBV19 and TRBJ1-5, the CDR3 gives the full variable domain: DGGITQSPKYLFRKEGQNVTLSCEQNLNHDAMYWYRQDPGQGLRLIYYSQIVNDFQKGDIAEGYSVSREKKESFPLTVTSAQKNPTAFYLCASNRDSNQPQHFGDGTRLSIL.